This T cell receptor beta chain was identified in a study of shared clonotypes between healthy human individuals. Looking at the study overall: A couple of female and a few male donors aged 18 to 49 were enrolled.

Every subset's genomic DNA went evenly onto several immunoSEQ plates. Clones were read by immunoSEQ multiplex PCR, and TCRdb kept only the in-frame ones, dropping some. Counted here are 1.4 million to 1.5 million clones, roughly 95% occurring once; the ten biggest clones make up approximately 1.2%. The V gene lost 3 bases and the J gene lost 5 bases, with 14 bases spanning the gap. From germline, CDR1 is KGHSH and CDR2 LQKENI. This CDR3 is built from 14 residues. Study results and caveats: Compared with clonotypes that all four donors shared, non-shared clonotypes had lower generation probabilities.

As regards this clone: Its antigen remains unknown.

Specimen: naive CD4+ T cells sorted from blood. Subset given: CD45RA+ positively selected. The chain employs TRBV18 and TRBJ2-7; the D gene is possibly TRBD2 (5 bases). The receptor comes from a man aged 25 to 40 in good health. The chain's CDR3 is CASSPRDDYHEQYF. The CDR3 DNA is TGTGCCAGCTCACCCCGAGACGACTACCACGAGCAGTACTTC.